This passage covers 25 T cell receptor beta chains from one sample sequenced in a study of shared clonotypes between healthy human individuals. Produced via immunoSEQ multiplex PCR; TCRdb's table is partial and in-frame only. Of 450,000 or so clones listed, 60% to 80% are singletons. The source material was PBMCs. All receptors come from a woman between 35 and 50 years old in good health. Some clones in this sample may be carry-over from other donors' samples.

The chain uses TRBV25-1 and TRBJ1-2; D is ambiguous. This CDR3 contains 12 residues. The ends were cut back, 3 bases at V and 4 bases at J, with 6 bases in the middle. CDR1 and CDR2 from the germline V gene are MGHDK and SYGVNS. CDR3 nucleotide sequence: TGTGCCAGCAGTGACAGCCGCTATGGCTACACCTTC. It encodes CASSDSRYGYTF.

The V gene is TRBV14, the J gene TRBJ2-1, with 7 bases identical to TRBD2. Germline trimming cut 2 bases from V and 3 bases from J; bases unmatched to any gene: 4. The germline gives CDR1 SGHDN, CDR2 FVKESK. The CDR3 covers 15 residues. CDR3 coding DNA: TGTGCCAGCAGCCAACTAGCGGAACGCTACAATGAGCAGTTCTTC. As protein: CASSQLAERYNEQFF.

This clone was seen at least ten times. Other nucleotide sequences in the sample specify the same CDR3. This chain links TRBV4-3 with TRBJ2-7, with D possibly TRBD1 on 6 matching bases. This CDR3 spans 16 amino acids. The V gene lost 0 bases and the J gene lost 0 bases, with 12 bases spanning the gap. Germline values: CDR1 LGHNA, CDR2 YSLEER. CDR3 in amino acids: CASSQERTAPSYEQYF. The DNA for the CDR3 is TGCGCCAGCAGCCAAGAACGGACAGCCCCCTCCTACGAGCAGTACTTC.

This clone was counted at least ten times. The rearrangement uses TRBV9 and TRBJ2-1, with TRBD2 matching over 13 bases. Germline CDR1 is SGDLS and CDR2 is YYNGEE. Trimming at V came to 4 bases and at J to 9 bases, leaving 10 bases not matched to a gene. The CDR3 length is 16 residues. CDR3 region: CASSKLLAGGPGEQFF. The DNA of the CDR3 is TGTGCCAGCAGCAAACTACTAGCGGGAGGGCCGGGTGAGCAGTTCTTC.

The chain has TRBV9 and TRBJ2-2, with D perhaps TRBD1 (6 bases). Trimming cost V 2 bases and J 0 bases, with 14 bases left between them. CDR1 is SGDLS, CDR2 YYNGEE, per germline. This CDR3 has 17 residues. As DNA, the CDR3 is TGTGCCAGCAGCGTTGATACAGGGCTGGCGAACACCGGGGAGCTGTTTTTT. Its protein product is CASSVDTGLANTGELFF.

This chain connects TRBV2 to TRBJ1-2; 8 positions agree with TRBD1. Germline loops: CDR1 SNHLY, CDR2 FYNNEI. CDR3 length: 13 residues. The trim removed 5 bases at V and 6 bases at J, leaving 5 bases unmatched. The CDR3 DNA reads TGTGCCAGCAGTAAGGACAGGGTAGATGGCTACACCTTC. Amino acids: CASSKDRVDGYTF.

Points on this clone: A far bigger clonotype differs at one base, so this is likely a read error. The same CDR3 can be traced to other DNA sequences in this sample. The CDR3 spells CAWSELAGLTDTQYF. CDR3 coding DNA: TGTGCCTGGAGTGAACTAGCGGGACTTACAGATACGCAGTATTTC. V is TRBV30 and J is TRBJ2-3; TRBD2 agrees at 10 bases. The CDR3 loop spans 15 amino acids. CDR1 and CDR2 from the germline V gene are GTSNPN and SVGIG (reference sequence). Looking up the rest from reference TRBV30 and TRBJ2-3 gives the full variable domain: SQTIHQWPATLVQPVGSPLSLECTVEGTSNPNLYWYRQAAGRGLQLLFYSVGIGQISSEVPQNLSASRPQDRQFILSSKKLLLSDSGFYLCAWSELAGLTDTQYFGPGTRLTVL.

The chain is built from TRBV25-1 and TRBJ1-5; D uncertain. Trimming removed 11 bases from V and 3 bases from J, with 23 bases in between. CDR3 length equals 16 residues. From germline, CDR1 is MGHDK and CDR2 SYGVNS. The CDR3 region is CARTSSGVIDNQPQHF. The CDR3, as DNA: TGTGCCCGGACGTCATCCGGGGTAATCGACAATCAGCCCCAGCATTTT.

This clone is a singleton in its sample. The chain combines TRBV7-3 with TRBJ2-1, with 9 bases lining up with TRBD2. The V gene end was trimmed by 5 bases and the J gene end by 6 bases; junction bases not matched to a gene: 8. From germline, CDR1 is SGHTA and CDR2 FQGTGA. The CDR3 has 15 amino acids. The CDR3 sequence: CASSETSGGGNEQFF. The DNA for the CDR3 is TGTGCCAGCAGCGAGACTAGCGGAGGGGGCAATGAGCAGTTCTTC.

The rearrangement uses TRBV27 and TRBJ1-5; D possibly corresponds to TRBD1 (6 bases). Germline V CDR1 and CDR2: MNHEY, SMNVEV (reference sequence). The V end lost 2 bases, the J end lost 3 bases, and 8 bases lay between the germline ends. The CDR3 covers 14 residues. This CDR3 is CASSLTGNNQPQHF. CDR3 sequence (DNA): TGTGCCAGCAGTTTAACAGGGAACAATCAGCCCCAGCATTTT.

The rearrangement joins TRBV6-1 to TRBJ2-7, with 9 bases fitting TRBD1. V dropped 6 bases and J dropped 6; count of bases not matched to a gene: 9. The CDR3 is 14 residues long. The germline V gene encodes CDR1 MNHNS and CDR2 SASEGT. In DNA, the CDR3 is TGTGCCAGCAGCTCCGGGACAGGGATTTTCGAGCAGTACTTC. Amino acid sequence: CASSSGTGIFEQYF.

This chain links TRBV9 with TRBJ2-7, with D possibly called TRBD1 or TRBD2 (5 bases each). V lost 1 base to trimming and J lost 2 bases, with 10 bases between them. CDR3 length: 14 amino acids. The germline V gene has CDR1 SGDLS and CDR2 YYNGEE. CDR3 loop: CASSVLGDAYEQYF. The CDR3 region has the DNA TGTGCCAGCAGCGTATTGGGGGACGCCTACGAGCAGTACTTC. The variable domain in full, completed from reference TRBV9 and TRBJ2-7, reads DSGVTQTPKHLITATGQRVTLRCSPRSGDLSVYWYQQSLDQGLQFLIQYYNGEERAKGNILERFSAQQFPDLHSELNLSSLELGDSALYFCASSVLGDAYEQYFGPGTRLTVT.

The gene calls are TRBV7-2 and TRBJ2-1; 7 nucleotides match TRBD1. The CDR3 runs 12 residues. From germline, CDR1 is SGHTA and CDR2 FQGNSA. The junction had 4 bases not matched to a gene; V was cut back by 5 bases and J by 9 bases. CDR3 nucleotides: TGTGCCAGCAGCCTCCGGGACAGTGAGCAGTTCTTC. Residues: CASSLRDSEQFF.

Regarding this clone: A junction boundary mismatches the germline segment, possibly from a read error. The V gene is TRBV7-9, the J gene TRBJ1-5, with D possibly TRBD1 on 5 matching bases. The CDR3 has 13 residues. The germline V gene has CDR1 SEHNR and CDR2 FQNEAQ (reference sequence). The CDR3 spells CASAGRGNQPKHF. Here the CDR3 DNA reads TGTGCCAGCGCCGGACGGGGCAATCAGCCCAAGCATTTT.

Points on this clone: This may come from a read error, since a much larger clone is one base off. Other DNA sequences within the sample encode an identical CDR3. CDR3: CASSSRENGYNEQFF. DNA of the CDR3: TGTGCCAGCAGCTCCCGCGAGAATGGATACAATGAGCAGTTCTTC. The V and J genes are TRBV7-2 and TRBJ2-1, with D unclear. Germline loops: CDR1 SGHTA, CDR2 FQGNSA. The CDR3 length is 15 residues. Trimming stripped 4 bases from V and 4 bases from J, with 14 bases between.

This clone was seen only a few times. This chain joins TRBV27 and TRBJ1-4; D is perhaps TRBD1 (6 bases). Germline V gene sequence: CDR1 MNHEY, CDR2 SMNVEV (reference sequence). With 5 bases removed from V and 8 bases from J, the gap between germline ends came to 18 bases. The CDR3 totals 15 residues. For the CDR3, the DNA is TGTGCCAGCAGTCCTCGATCTCTCAGGGGCGAAAAACTGTTTTTT. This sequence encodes CASSPRSLRGEKLFF.

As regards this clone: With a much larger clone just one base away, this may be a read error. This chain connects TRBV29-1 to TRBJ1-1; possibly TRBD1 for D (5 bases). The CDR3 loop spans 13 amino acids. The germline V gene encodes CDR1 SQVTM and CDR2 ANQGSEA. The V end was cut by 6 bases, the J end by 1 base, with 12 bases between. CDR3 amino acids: CSVDGDRNTEAFF. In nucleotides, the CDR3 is TGCAGCGTGGACGGCGACAGGAACACTGAAGCTTTCTTT. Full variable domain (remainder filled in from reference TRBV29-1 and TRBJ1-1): SAVISQKPSRDICQRGTSLTIQCQVDSQVTMMFWYRQQPGQSLTLIATANQGSEATYESGFVIDKFPISRPNLTFSTLTVSNMSPEDSSIYLCSVDGDRNTEAFFGQGTRLTVV.

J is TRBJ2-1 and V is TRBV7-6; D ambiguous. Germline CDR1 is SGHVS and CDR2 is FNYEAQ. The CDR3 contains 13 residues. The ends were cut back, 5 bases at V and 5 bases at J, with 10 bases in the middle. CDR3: CASSTRLDNEQFF. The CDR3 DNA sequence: TGTGCCAGCAGCACAAGACTCGACAATGAGCAGTTCTTC.

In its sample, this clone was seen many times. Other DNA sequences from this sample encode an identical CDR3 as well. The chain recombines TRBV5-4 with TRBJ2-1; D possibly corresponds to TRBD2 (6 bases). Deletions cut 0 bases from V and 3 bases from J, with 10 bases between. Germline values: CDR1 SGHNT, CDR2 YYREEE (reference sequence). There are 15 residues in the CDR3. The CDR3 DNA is TGTGCCAGCAGCTTGGGCGGGAACTACTACAATGAGCAGTTCTTC. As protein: CASSLGGNYYNEQFF.

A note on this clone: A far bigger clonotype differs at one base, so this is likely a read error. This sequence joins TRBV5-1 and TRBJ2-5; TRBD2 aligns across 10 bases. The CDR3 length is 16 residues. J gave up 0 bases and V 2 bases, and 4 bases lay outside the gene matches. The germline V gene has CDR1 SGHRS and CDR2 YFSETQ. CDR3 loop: CASSFGTSGNQETQYF. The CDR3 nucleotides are TGCGCCAGCAGCTTTGGTACTAGCGGGAACCAAGAGACCCAGTACTTC. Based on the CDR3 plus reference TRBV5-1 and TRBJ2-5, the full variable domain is KAGVTQTPRYLIKTRGQQVTLSCSPISGHRSVSWYQQTPGQGLQFLFEYFSETQRNKGNFPGRFSGRQFSNSRSEMNVSTLELGDSALYLCASSFGTSGNQETQYFGPGTRLLVL.

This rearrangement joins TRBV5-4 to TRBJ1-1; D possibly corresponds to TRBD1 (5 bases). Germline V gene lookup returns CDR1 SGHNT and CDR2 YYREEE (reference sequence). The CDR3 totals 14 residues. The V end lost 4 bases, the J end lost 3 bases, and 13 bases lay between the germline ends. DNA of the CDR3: TGTGCCAGCAGCCTCGGAGGGGCGCACACTGAAGCTTTCTTT. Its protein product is CASSLGGAHTEAFF.

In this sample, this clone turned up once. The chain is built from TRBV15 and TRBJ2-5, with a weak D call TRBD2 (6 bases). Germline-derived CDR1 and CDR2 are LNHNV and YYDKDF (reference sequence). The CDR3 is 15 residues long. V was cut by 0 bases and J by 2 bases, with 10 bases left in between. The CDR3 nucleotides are TGTGCCACCAGCAGAGATAAACTAGCTCAAGAGACCCAGTACTTC. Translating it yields CATSRDKLAQETQYF.

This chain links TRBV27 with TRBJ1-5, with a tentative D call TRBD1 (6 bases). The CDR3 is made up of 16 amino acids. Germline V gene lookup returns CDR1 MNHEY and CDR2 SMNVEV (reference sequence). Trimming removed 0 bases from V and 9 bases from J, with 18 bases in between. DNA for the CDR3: TGTGCCAGCAGTTTATCGGGGGGCGGTCTAATTGGGCCCCAGCATTTT. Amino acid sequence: CASSLSGGGLIGPQHF.

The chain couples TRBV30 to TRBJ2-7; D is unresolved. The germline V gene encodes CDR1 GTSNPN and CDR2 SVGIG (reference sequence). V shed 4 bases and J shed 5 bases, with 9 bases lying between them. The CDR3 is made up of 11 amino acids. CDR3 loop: CAWTSTDEQYF. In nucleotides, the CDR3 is TGTGCCTGGACATCCACCGACGAGCAGTACTTC.

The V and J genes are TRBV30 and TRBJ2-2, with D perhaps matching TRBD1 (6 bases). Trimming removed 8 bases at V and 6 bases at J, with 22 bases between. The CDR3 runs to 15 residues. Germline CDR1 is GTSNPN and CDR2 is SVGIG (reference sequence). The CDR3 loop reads CAQTHRVNTAGELFF. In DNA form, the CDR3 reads TGTGCCCAAACCCACAGGGTTAACACCGCCGGGGAGCTGTTTTTT. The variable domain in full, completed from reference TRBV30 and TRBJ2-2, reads SQTIHQWPATLVQPVGSPLSLECTVEGTSNPNLYWYRQAAGRGLQLLFYSVGIGQISSEVPQNLSASRPQDRQFILSSKKLLLSDSGFYLCAQTHRVNTAGELFFGEGSRLTVL.